This T cell receptor beta chain was recorded in a study of shared clonotypes between healthy human individuals. Concerning this clone: Other DNA sequences within the sample encode an identical CDR3.

CDR3 size: 14 residues. Germline V gene sequence: CDR1 SGDLS, CDR2 YYNGEE. V was pared by 0 bases and J by 3 bases, with 8 bases between. In the study's own analysis: Junction-only immunoSEQ data arrived without quality scores, meaning filtering differed. The protocol was immunoSEQ multiplex PCR, while the TCRdb copy is restricted to in-frame clones and leaves out a portion. That table furnishes V, J and clone size, whereas the DNA furnished D and trimming. Seen here are around 1.1 million clones, approximately 77% observed once, and the top ten hold more than 0.85%. Investigators divided CD4+ cells into CD45RA+ naive and CD45RA-negative memory subsets.

This receptor was identified in a man between 18 and 35 years old in good health. Some clones in this sample may be carry-over from other donors' samples. This chain links TRBV9 with TRBJ2-3, with a tentative D call TRBD1 (5 bases). The material sequenced was memory CD4+ T cells from PBMCs. Subset indicated: CD45RA-negative fraction. In DNA, the CDR3 is TGTGCCAGCAGCGTAGAGGGGCGGACAGATACGCAGTATTTT. It encodes CASSVEGRTDTQYF.